This T cell receptor (beta chain) was sequenced in a study of T and B cells in COVID-19 patients. Overall study context: Blood was sampled from COVID-19 patients who were either actively infected or recovered. Comorbidities linked to unfavorable COVID-19 outcome were present in about 90% of the roughly 20 active-infection patients.

BIOMED2 TRB-A/B primer pools were used in multiplex TRB PCR. MiXCR, applied by TCRdb to the multiplex PCR reads, yields one record per CDR3 protein. The table lists some 8,900 distinct CDR3 sequences, 31% of them singletons. By share of the sample, this clonotype is medium-sized. Antigen: not known. TRB was amplified from about 250-500 ng of blood genomic DNA. Study observations and caveats: No sequencing was yet done of CD4+, regulatory or CD8+ subsets, or of SARS-CoV-2-responsive or tetramer+ sorted cells. Of 2,331 TCR clusters found only in the recovered cohort, 25 to 35 had low generation probability.

This CDR3 contains 16 residues. Germline lookup yields CDR1 LNHDA and CDR2 SQIVND (reference sequence). V was clipped by 6 bases and J by 0 bases; unmatched bases: 8. The sequenced material came from blood. V gene TRBV19 combines with J gene TRBJ2-1, with 7 bases identical to TRBD2. The sequence was obtained from a human donor who had recovered from COVID-19. CDR3 bases: TGTGCCAGTAGGGGGACTAACGGTTTCTCCTACAATGAGCAGTTCTTC. Protein: CASRGTNGFSYNEQFF.